The clone carrying this TCR beta chain occurred many times. Germline loops: CDR1 SQVTM, CDR2 ANQGSEA. CDR3 length: 14 residues. Trimming cost V 7 bases and J 3 bases; bases outside gene matches: 10. Using a J-beta primer mix together with a sample-barcoded 5' primer, a second PCR was run for about 6 to 12 cycles. Each CDR3 protein is one row after TCRdb ran MiXCR on the 5' RACE reads. The sample carries approximately 670,000 distinct CDR3 sequences, 40% to 45% recorded once. This entry is derived from a study of blood T cells in healthy people across ages. Whole-study context: About one barcoded TCR beta cDNA was captured per two T cells.

The genes are TRBV29-1 and TRBJ1-2; TRBD1 matches 8 bases. The clonotype originates from a man at least 80 years old in good health. Source material: blood. CDR3 DNA sequence: TGCAGCGCGCCCAAAGACAGGGGCCACTATGGCTACACCTTC. Encoded protein: CSAPKDRGHYGYTF.